The clone carrying this T cell receptor beta chain has only a few counts. Its target is not known. CD45RO/CCR7/CD25/CD127/CD95/CD27 sorting isolated CD4+ naive, central memory, regulatory and stem cell-like memory cells. The data belong to a study of beta chain features in type 1 diabetes. Trimming removed 2 bases at V and 8 bases at J, with 9 bases between. Germline-derived CDR1 and CDR2 are DFQATT and SNEGSKA (reference sequence). The CDR3 is 11 residues long. Study-level findings and limits: In these data, an HLA type influence on TCRB rearrangement remained unresolved. Researchers reported that naive, central memory and Treg TCRB repertoires appeared more similar in patients than in healthy donors. Shortening that was moderate but significant affected the TCRB CDR3s of Type 1 diabetes patients in all four CD4+ subsets.

As every portion of the isolated RNA was reverse transcribed, the sequencing read expressed TCRB transcripts. Sequencing was performed with immunoSEQ multiplex PCR; in TCRdb, only in-frame clones are kept and a portion is missing. The profile shows about 700,000 clones, under 15% of them singletons. This chain joins TRBV20-1 and TRBJ1-1; D gene unclear. Sequencing was performed on naive CD4+ T cells from blood. This receptor was obtained from a man between 18 and 35 years old with type 1 diabetes. The CDR3 bases are TGCAGTGCTAGACCATCTGCGGAAGCTTTCTTT. Protein product: CSARPSAEAFF.